These T cell receptor beta chains were read from a single sample in a study of T cell clusters in autoimmune cytopenias. TCRdb reprocessed the multiplex PCR reads and reports one entry per CDR3 protein, with no DNA. The sample data list 3,000 to 4,000 distinct CDR3 sequences. The sequenced sample consisted of peripheral blood. The receptors shown here come from a human donor with an autoimmune cytopenia or autoimmune hepatitis (not recorded which). Both conserved end residues are part of each CDR3. Some rows have no size entry. The others give once, few or many, or a class for an expanded clone.

V gene,clone size,J gene,CDR3 protein
TRBV12-3/TRBV12-4,NA,TRBJ1-6,CASSHDRGRATRSPLHF
TRBV30,medium-sized,TRBJ1-6,CAWRLGRMGNSPLHF
TRBV6-5,medium-sized,TRBJ2-3,CASSSGTALTDTQYF
TRBV29-1,medium-sized,TRBJ2-6,CSAWGADLSGANVLTF
TRBV27,medium-sized,TRBJ1-6,CASSPRDSYSPLHF
TRBV5-6,NA,TRBJ2-1,CASSGGLAGVNEQFF
TRBV19,medium-sized,TRBJ2-3,CASSIGVSGSTDTQYF
TRBV6-5,NA,TRBJ2-7,CASSLAGGPGTHEQYF
TRBV10-3,medium-sized,TRBJ2-7,CAIMSQLTYEQYF
TRBV27,medium-sized,TRBJ1-5,CASNPRDSNQPQHF
TRBV6-4,NA,TRBJ1-5,CASSRSLDGQLWNQPQHF
TRBV5-6,medium-sized,TRBJ2-1,CASSTPGQGAAYNEQFF
TRBV27,medium-sized,TRBJ2-7,CASGERGRTYEQYF
TRBV12-3/TRBV12-4,medium-sized,TRBJ2-5,CASSSLAGVPQETQYF
TRBV20-1,NA,TRBJ2-5,CSARGLETQYF
TRBV6-5,medium-sized,TRBJ2-1,CASSYRIGYNEQFF
TRBV6-1,medium-sized,TRBJ2-6,CASSEHVYGANVLTF
TRBV7-9,NA,TRBJ2-3,CASSLYGSPVDTQYF
TRBV6-5,medium-sized,TRBJ2-7,CASSPSGGGLLTQYF
TRBV5-7,medium-sized,TRBJ2-2,CASSLALTGELFF
TRBV6-4,medium-sized,TRBJ1-2,CASRTGATSNYGYTF
TRBV19,NA,TRBJ2-1,CASSIFGQGAYNEQFF
TRBV30,medium-sized,TRBJ2-7,CAWSRQSYEQYF
TRBV30,medium-sized,TRBJ1-2,CAWRLTDHVLYGYTF
TRBV27,medium-sized,TRBJ2-1,CASSLGVKNEQFF